The 25 T cell receptor beta chains below were found in one sample sequenced in a study of blood T cell repertoires in COVID-19 (dated by TCRdb to the early 2020s). Receptor libraries were prepared by the immunoSEQ multiplex PCR assay. Drawn from immuneACCESS, this table holds only the in-frame rearrangements with V and J called that TCRdb kept. Clones are partly lost; checked studies trace under half to an unresolved V gene and leave the rest unexplained. The sample table shows fewer than 350,000 clones, and approximately 81% are seen once. Around 2.9% of the sample lies in the top ten. The sample taken for sequencing was peripheral blood. Receptors were obtained from a woman aged 55-69 years with active or convalescent COVID-19.

The V and J genes are TRBV3-1 (or the pseudogene TRBV3-2) and TRBJ2-1, with 7 positions matching TRBD1. This CDR3 is 14 amino acids long. Germline CDR1 reads LGHDT; CDR2 reads YNNKEL (reference sequence). The V and J ends lost 4 bases and 5 bases, in that order; junction bases with no gene match: 5. The CDR3 DNA reads TGTGCCAGCAGCCCTTGGACAGGACACAATGAGCAGTTCTTC. Amino acid sequence: CASSPWTGHNEQFF.

CDR3 bases: TGCGCCAGCAGCAACACCGGGGGGGGTCTCCACGAGCAGTACTTC. This encodes CASSNTGGGLHEQYF. This rearrangement joins TRBV5-1 to TRBJ2-7; 8 bases line up with TRBD2. The CDR3 covers 15 residues. CDR1 is SGHRS and CDR2 is YFSETQ in the germline V gene. V lost 4 bases, J lost 5 bases, and 11 bases stayed unmatched.

The rearrangement uses TRBV7-2 and TRBJ2-4; 7 nucleotides align to TRBD2. Trimming took 5 bases from V and 1 from J; bases not matched to a gene: 5. CDR3 length: 15 amino acids. Germline CDR1 SGHTA, CDR2 FQGNSA. The CDR3, as DNA: TGTGCCAGCAGCCCTAGCGGTGATGCCAAAAACATTCAGTACTTC. This sequence encodes CASSPSGDAKNIQYF. Complete variable domain (other parts from reference TRBV7-2 and TRBJ2-4): GAGVSQSPSNKVTEKGKDVELRCDPISGHTALYWYRQSLGQGLEFLIYFQGNSAPDKSGLPSDRFSAERTGGSVSTLTIQRTQQEDSAVYLCASSPSGDAKNIQYFGAGTRLSVL.

This sequence joins TRBV6-6 and TRBJ2-1; 11 bases align to TRBD1. Germline V gene sequence: CDR1 MNHNY, CDR2 SVGAGI (reference sequence). The CDR3 is made up of 17 amino acids. V lost 5 bases and J lost 10; bases outside the gene matches: 16. CDR3 bases: TGTGCCAGCAGTCTTACTGCACCCGGGACAGGGGGAGGCGAGCAGTTCTTC. Its translation is CASSLTAPGTGGGEQFF.

The chain employs TRBV6-6 and TRBJ1-2; D gene ambiguous. The CDR3 contains 15 residues. V lost 5 bases and J lost 2, with 15 bases in between. CDR1 and CDR2 (germline): MNHNY, SVGAGI (reference sequence). CDR3 residues: CASSGRGGLNYGYTF. In DNA, the CDR3 is TGTGCCAGCAGTGGCCGGGGAGGCCTAAACTATGGCTACACCTTC.

The chain has TRBV6-5 and TRBJ1-4, with 9 bases that match TRBD1. V trimming: 6 bases; J trimming: 8 bases; junction bases outside the gene matches: 7. The CDR3 spans 14 residues. CDR1 is MNHEY and CDR2 is SVGAGI in the germline V gene. This chain's CDR3 is CASRGTGGQEKLFF. The CDR3 nucleotides read TGTGCCAGCAGGGGTACAGGGGGCCAGGAAAAACTGTTTTTT.

The rearrangement links TRBV9 to TRBJ1-2, with D perhaps matching TRBD1 (5 bases). Germline CDR1 and CDR2: SGDLS and YYNGEE. Trimming shortened V by 4 bases and J by 0 bases, and 16 bases separated the two germline ends. This CDR3 has 16 residues. CDR3 coding DNA: TGTGCCAGCAGCTCTCGTATTACAGGACCTAACTATGGCTACACCTTC. Translating it yields CASSSRITGPNYGYTF.

A remark on this clone: In the same sample, other DNA sequences code for this CDR3. This chain joins TRBV7-2 and TRBJ2-3, with 9 bases matching TRBD2. Germline V gene data show CDR1 as SGHTA and CDR2 as FQGNSA. The V segment lost 4 bases and the J segment 9 bases; nucleotides outside the gene matches: 23. This CDR3 spans 19 amino acids. In DNA, the CDR3 is TGTGCCAGCAGCTCCGCGTTCAAAGAGGCGGGGGGGCCCCGAACAACGCAGTATTTT. Protein product: CASSSAFKEAGGPRTTQYF.

This clone occurred once. The genes are TRBV27 and TRBJ1-1; no clear D. This CDR3 is 14 amino acids long. V was clipped by 5 bases and J by 1 base, with 11 bases between them. Germline V gene lookup returns CDR1 MNHEY and CDR2 SMNVEV (reference sequence). In nucleotides, the CDR3 is TGTGCCAGCAGTCCCTCCGGAGCGAACACTGAAGCTTTCTTT. It yields the protein CASSPSGANTEAFF.

The chain uses TRBV5-4 and TRBJ2-7, with a weak D call TRBD1 (6 bases). Deletions cut 0 bases from V and 1 base from J, with 8 bases between. This CDR3 contains 14 residues. Looked up from germline, CDR1 is SGHNT and CDR2 is YYREEE (reference sequence). CDR3 bases: TGTGCCAGCAGCTTGGCAGGGGAATCCTACGAGCAGTACTTC. Translated, it gives CASSLAGESYEQYF.

The V call is TRBV7-9, the J call TRBJ2-7, with D possibly being TRBD1 (6 bases). The V gene lost 2 bases and the J gene lost 2 bases, with 16 bases spanning the gap. The CDR3 totals 16 residues. Per germline, CDR1 SEHNR and CDR2 FQNEAQ (reference sequence). The CDR3 DNA reads TGTGCCAGCAGCTTACCAGGTGGCAGGGGACCCTACGAGCAGTACTTC. It yields the protein CASSLPGGRGPYEQYF.

The chain couples TRBV20-1 to TRBJ1-6; D may be TRBD1 (5 bases). Germline values: CDR1 DFQATT, CDR2 SNEGSKA (reference sequence). Trimming left V 3 bases short and J 2 bases short, with 11 bases between. CDR3 length: 15 residues. CDR3 region: CSASPRGAYNSPLHF. CDR3 bases: TGCAGTGCTAGTCCTAGGGGCGCCTATAATTCACCCCTCCACTTT.

This rearrangement joins TRBV3-1 (or the pseudogene TRBV3-2) to TRBJ1-4; D ambiguous. The ends were cut back, 4 bases at V and 13 bases at J, with 22 bases in the middle. This CDR3 is built from 15 residues. Germline V gives CDR1 LGHDT, CDR2 YNNKEL (reference sequence). The CDR3 reads CASSPLARPPWGLFF. CDR3 sequence (DNA): TGTGCCAGCAGCCCCCTAGCAAGGCCTCCCTGGGGACTGTTTTTT.

V gene TRBV7-8 combines with J gene TRBJ1-2; D remains unclear. CDR3 length equals 14 residues. The germline V gene has CDR1 SGHVS and CDR2 FQNEAQ. The germline V and J ends were trimmed by 5 bases and 1 base, with 11 bases remaining between them. In DNA form, the CDR3 reads TGTGCCAGCAGCCTCGGGATAGATAACTATGGCTACACCTTC. It codes for CASSLGIDNYGYTF.

The J gene is TRBJ2-4, the V gene TRBV4-1, with 11 positions matching TRBD2. Looked up from germline, CDR1 is MGHRA and CDR2 is YSYEKL. Losses at the gene ends were 3 bases for V and 5 bases for J; bases not matched to a gene: 3. The CDR3 length is 15 residues. CDR3 loop: CASSQLAGGENIQYF. The CDR3 DNA follows: TGCGCCAGCAGCCAGCTAGCGGGGGGTGAAAACATTCAGTACTTC.

This chain uses TRBV27 with TRBJ2-7, with 10 bases aligning to TRBD1. The ends lost 5 bases at V and 0 bases at J; junction bases unmatched: 7. This CDR3 contains 16 residues. CDR1 and CDR2 from the germline V gene are MNHEY and SMNVEV (reference sequence). CDR3 region: CASSRRTGGGSYEQYF. The CDR3 DNA reads TGTGCCAGCAGTCGACGGACAGGGGGGGGCTCCTACGAGCAGTACTTC.

CDR3 nucleotide sequence: TGTGCCAGCAGTTACCCATTGCTAGCGGGGGGGTATGAGCAGTTCTTC. Translating it yields CASSYPLLAGGYEQFF. The chain uses TRBV6-5 and TRBJ2-1; TRBD2 matches 12 bases. Germline CDR1 is MNHEY and CDR2 is SVGAGI. The CDR3 is made up of 16 amino acids. V shed 2 bases, J shed 8 bases, and the junction held 7 bases outside the gene matches.

The chain has TRBV10-2 and TRBJ2-3; 10 bases fit TRBD2. The CDR3 sequence is 16 residues long. Germline CDR1 is WSHSY and CDR2 is SAAADI. Trimming removed 1 base from V and 1 base from J; junction bases left unmatched: 2. The CDR3 DNA reads as TGCGCCAGCAGTGAGTGGCTAGCGGGGGGCACAGATACGCAGTATTTT. Residues: CASSEWLAGGTDTQYF.

The V and J genes are TRBV5-1 and TRBJ2-3; the match to TRBD2 covers 10 bases. CDR1 and CDR2 (germline): SGHRS, YFSETQ. The CDR3 runs to 17 residues. Germline trimming cut 0 bases from V and 5 bases from J; bases unmatched to any gene: 9. The CDR3 DNA reads as TGCGCCAGCAGCTTGGATGGTAGCGGGGGGCCGATAGATACGCAGTATTTT. Its translation is CASSLDGSGGPIDTQYF. Looking up the rest from reference TRBV5-1 and TRBJ2-3 gives the full variable domain: KAGVTQTPRYLIKTRGQQVTLSCSPISGHRSVSWYQQTPGQGLQFLFEYFSETQRNKGNFPGRFSGRQFSNSRSEMNVSTLELGDSALYLCASSLDGSGGPIDTQYFGPGTRLTVL.

The gene calls are TRBV5-6 and TRBJ1-2; D not resolved. Germline V gene sequence: CDR1 SGHDT, CDR2 YYEEEE. V was clipped by 4 bases and J by 5 bases, with 12 bases between them. The CDR3 has 13 amino acids. Here the CDR3 DNA reads TGTGCCAGCAGCCTAACCCGGGATTATGGCTACACCTTC. Amino acids: CASSLTRDYGYTF.

The rearrangement links TRBV12-3 or TRBV12-4 to TRBJ2-1; 8 bases are shared with TRBD2. The CDR3 totals 13 residues. With 7 bases clipped from V and 4 bases from J, the junction kept 3 bases outside the gene matches. CDR3 coding DNA: TGTGCCAGCACGGCTAGCGGGTACAATGAGCAGTTCTTC. It encodes CASTASGYNEQFF.

The rearrangement joins TRBV2 to TRBJ1-5; 7 bases are a match to TRBD1. CDR3 size: 18 residues. Germline CDR1 reads SNHLY; CDR2 reads FYNNEI. The V and J ends lost 6 bases and 3 bases, in that order; junction bases with no gene match: 17. The CDR3 loop is CASSPGRGRGGYNQPQHF. CDR3 nucleotide sequence: TGTGCCAGCAGCCCCGGCAGGGGGAGAGGGGGATACAATCAGCCCCAGCATTTT. Full variable domain (outside the CDR3, taken from reference TRBV2 and TRBJ1-5): EPEVTQTPSHQVTQMGQEVILRCVPISNHLYFYWYRQILGQKVEFLVSFYNNEISEKSEIFDDQFSVERPDGSNFTLKIRSTKLEDSAMYFCASSPGRGRGGYNQPQHFGDGTRLSIL.

The J gene is TRBJ2-3, the V gene TRBV2; 10 bases are a match to TRBD1. The germline V gene has CDR1 SNHLY and CDR2 FYNNEI. Losses at the gene ends were 4 bases for V and 2 bases for J; bases not matched to a gene: 3. This CDR3 has 15 residues. The CDR3 nucleotides read TGTGCCAGCAGTGGGGACAGGGGATTCACAGATACGCAGTATTTT. Translating it yields CASSGDRGFTDTQYF.

V usage is TRBV5-4 and J usage is TRBJ2-7; 7 nucleotides align to TRBD1. This CDR3 has 14 amino acids. The V and J ends lost 5 bases and 1 base, in that order; junction bases with no gene match: 6. Germline CDR1 SGHNT, CDR2 YYREEE (reference sequence). CDR3 bases: TGTGCCAGCAGTTCAGAGACAGGGTCCTACGAGCAGTACTTC. Translated: CASSSETGSYEQYF.

This clone was recorded only once. The rearrangement links TRBV30 to TRBJ2-3; D unclear. V was trimmed by 6 bases and J by 0 bases, leaving 10 bases between them. This CDR3 is built from 13 residues. Germline V gene data show CDR1 as GTSNPN and CDR2 as SVGIG (reference sequence). In nucleotides, the CDR3 is TGTGCCTGTACTATAACTAGCACAGATACGCAGTATTTT. Its translation: CACTITSTDTQYF.